This paragraph reports one T cell receptor (beta chain). The antigen is not known. The CDR3 totals 12 residues. CDR1 is WSHSY and CDR2 is SAAADI in the germline V gene. Trimming removed 8 bases at V and 4 bases at J, with 12 bases between. Clones were sequenced by immunoSEQ multiplex PCR, and TCRdb holds only the in-frame ones, with some missing. The sample yields roughly 64,000 clones, more than 80% seen once. At cycle 4 day 1, cycle 7 day 1, and baseline, blood was sampled. The data were taken from a study of OX40 agonist ivuxolimab in advanced cancers. Study-level information: Ivuxolimab was delivered to patients intravenously every 2 weeks at doses spanning 0.01 to 10 mg/kg. Findings and caveats of the study: Among patients with partial responses at 0.1-3.0 mg/kg, clonal expansion was among the lowest. Some nonresponders also had low normalized T-cell clonal expansion.

This chain uses TRBV10-2 with TRBJ2-7; weak D call: TRBD1 (5 bases). This clonotype was sampled from an adult with an advanced solid tumor such as melanoma, head and neck, liver or kidney cancer. The sequencing used CD4+ or CD8+ T cells sorted from blood, collected in a trial of the OX40 agonist ivuxolimab. The CDR3 spells CASRQSLYEQYF. CDR3 DNA sequence: TGCGCCAGCCGACAGTCCTTGTACGAGCAGTACTTC.